This T cell receptor beta chain came from a study of shared clonotypes between healthy human individuals. Note on this clone: Its antigen is not identified.

Germline V lookup: CDR1 SGHAT, CDR2 FQNNGV. This CDR3 region has 10 residues. Trimming left V 6 bases short and J 8 bases short, with 5 bases between. Profiled with immunoSEQ multiplex PCR; TCRdb holds only in-frame clones, not every one. The sample lists roughly 590,000 clones; roughly 95% were seen once. Only CD45RO-negative cells positively selected for CCR7 counted as naive CD8 cells, so terminally differentiated effector memory CD45RA+ cells were excluded. General study findings and limits: Clonotypes not shared had lower generation probabilities than those common to all four donors.

This receptor was taken from a woman in her thirties in good health. This chain links TRBV11-2 with TRBJ2-1; the D is unclear. The specimen was naive CD8+ T cells sorted from blood. CDR3 sequence (DNA): TGTGCCAGCAGTGGGGATGAGCAGTTCTTC. It codes for CASSGDEQFF.